One and the same sample provided the 29 T cell receptor beta chains below, sequenced in a study of blood T cell repertoires in COVID-19. Sequencing was performed with immunoSEQ multiplex PCR; in TCRdb, only in-frame clones are kept and a portion is missing. The sample lists 230,000 or so clones; roughly 89% were seen once. Sequences were obtained from peripheral blood. These receptors originate from a woman aged 35 to 49 who had recovered from COVID-19.

This rearrangement joins TRBV2 to TRBJ2-7; 10 bases map to TRBD1. V lost 6 bases, J lost 3 bases, and 2 bases stayed unmatched. From germline, CDR1 is SNHLY and CDR2 FYNNEI. The CDR3 is 13 residues long. CDR3 residues: CASRGTGVYEQYF. The DNA of the CDR3 is TGTGCCAGCAGGGGGACAGGGGTCTACGAGCAGTACTTC.

This chain links TRBV28 with TRBJ1-2; TRBD1 is a possible D gene (5 bases). CDR3 length equals 14 residues. With 4 bases removed from V and 7 bases from J, the gap between germline ends came to 16 bases. Germline V gene sequence: CDR1 MDHEN, CDR2 SYDVKM. In DNA form, the CDR3 reads TGTGCCAGCAGTTCGGGGACGGGGACTGGTGGCTACACCTTC. This codes for CASSSGTGTGGYTF.

The rearrangement joins TRBV19 to TRBJ2-3; TRBD2 matches 9 bases. CDR1 and CDR2 (germline): LNHDA, SQIVND (reference sequence). The length of the CDR3 is 16 residues. J lost 4 bases, V lost 5 bases, and 10 bases had no gene match. CDR3 sequence reads: CASSHSGGFPPDTQYF. In DNA, the CDR3 is TGTGCCAGTAGTCATAGCGGGGGCTTTCCCCCAGATACGCAGTATTTT.

The chain couples TRBV7-9 to TRBJ1-5; 8 bases are a match to TRBD1. CDR3 size: 15 residues. Germline values: CDR1 SEHNR, CDR2 FQNEAQ (reference sequence). The junction had 5 bases not matched to a gene; V was cut back by 4 bases and J by 3 bases. The CDR3 sequence: CASSSADRANQPQHF. CDR3 DNA: TGTGCCAGCAGCTCCGCGGACAGGGCCAATCAGCCCCAGCATTTT.

The chain couples TRBV5-1 to TRBJ1-6; D remains ambiguous. Germline V gives CDR1 SGHRS, CDR2 YFSETQ. This CDR3 has 19 residues. Trimming took off 2 bases at V and 0 bases at J, with 18 bases between the two ends. CDR3 loop: CASSLQHGSGTSYNSPLHF. CDR3 in DNA: TGCGCCAGCAGCTTACAGCATGGGTCTGGTACCTCCTATAATTCACCCCTCCACTTT.

V and J are TRBV19 and TRBJ2-1; TRBD2 matches at 8 bases. Germline V gives CDR1 LNHDA, CDR2 SQIVND (reference sequence). The CDR3 is made up of 15 amino acids. The junction had 4 bases not matched to a gene; V was cut back by 6 bases and J by 0 bases. The CDR3 nucleotides read TGTGCCAGTAGCTTAGCGGGGAGCTCCTACAATGAGCAGTTCTTC. Protein: CASSLAGSSYNEQFF.

The chain recombines TRBV7-2 with TRBJ2-3; the match to TRBD2 covers 15 bases. The germline V gene has CDR1 SGHTA and CDR2 FQGNSA. The trim removed 5 bases at V and 9 bases at J, leaving 6 bases unmatched. The CDR3 consists of 15 residues. In DNA, the CDR3 is TGTGCCAGCAGCCCCCGGACTAGCGGGAGGGGCACGCAGTATTTT. Its translation: CASSPRTSGRGTQYF.

V gene TRBV6-5 combines with J gene TRBJ2-7, with a weak D call TRBD1 (5 bases). Trimming removed 6 bases at V and 3 bases at J, with 12 bases between. Germline CDR1 is MNHEY and CDR2 is SVGAGI. The CDR3 loop spans 13 amino acids. CDR3: CASRGLQDYEQYV. DNA for the CDR3: TGTGCCAGCAGAGGGCTACAGGACTACGAGCAGTACGTC.

This chain connects TRBV14 to TRBJ2-1; D remains unclear. The CDR3 extends over 16 amino acids. V dropped 0 bases and J dropped 1 base, with 10 bases sitting between them. CDR1 is SGHDN, CDR2 FVKESK, per germline. The CDR3 loop reads CASSQDRDWSYNEQFF. CDR3 nucleotides: TGTGCCAGCAGCCAAGATCGCGACTGGTCCTACAATGAGCAGTTCTTC.

The genes are TRBV5-1 and TRBJ2-3, with 9 positions matching TRBD1. The V and J ends lost 3 bases and 3 bases, in that order; junction bases with no gene match: 2. Germline CDR1 reads SGHRS; CDR2 reads YFSETQ. The CDR3 length is 14 residues. The CDR3 region has the DNA TGCGCCAGCAGCTCCGACAGGGGGACAGATACGCAGTATTTT. This encodes CASSSDRGTDTQYF.

The rearrangement joins TRBV30 to TRBJ2-5, with D possibly being TRBD2 (5 bases). There are 11 residues in the CDR3. The V end lost 8 bases, the J end lost 2 bases, and 9 bases lay between the germline ends. Germline loops: CDR1 GTSNPN, CDR2 SVGIG (reference sequence). Here the CDR3 reads CASGNQETQYF. The CDR3 nucleotides read TGTGCCAGCGGTAATCAAGAGACCCAGTACTTC.

The V call is TRBV19, the J call TRBJ1-3; 8 nucleotides agree with TRBD1. CDR3 length equals 16 residues. Unmatched junction bases numbered 5, after V lost 4 bases and J lost 0 bases. The germline gives CDR1 LNHDA, CDR2 SQIVND (reference sequence). CDR3 residues: CASSSHTGGSGNTIYF. Written as DNA, the CDR3 is TGTGCCAGTAGTAGCCATACAGGGGGCTCTGGAAACACCATATATTTT.

J is TRBJ1-2 and V is TRBV14; D gene unclear. Looked up from germline, CDR1 is SGHDN and CDR2 is FVKESK. V was cut by 3 bases and J by 7 bases, with 9 bases left in between. The CDR3 runs to 12 residues. CDR3 coding DNA: TGTGCCAGCAGCCATAACAGTGGTGGCTACACCTTC. Protein product: CASSHNSGGYTF.

This rearrangement joins TRBV6-1 to TRBJ2-7; D gene unclear. Trimming shortened V by 1 base and J by 4 bases, and 8 bases separated the two germline ends. This CDR3 is built from 13 residues. Germline V gene data show CDR1 as MNHNS and CDR2 as SASEGT. CDR3 bases: TGTGCCAGCAGTGAAGAGGAGCTATACGAGCAGTACGTC. Translation gives CASSEEELYEQYV.

The chain combines TRBV3-1 (or the pseudogene TRBV3-2) with TRBJ1-2, with 12 bases that match TRBD1. Germline V gene sequence: CDR1 LGHDT, CDR2 YNNKEL (reference sequence). V gave up 3 bases and J gave up 3 bases; unmatched junction bases: 2. The CDR3 contains 15 residues. CDR3 sequence (DNA): TGTGCCAGCAGCCAGGGACAGGGGGCGTACTATGGCTACACCTTC. It is translated as CASSQGQGAYYGYTF.

The gene calls are TRBV19 and TRBJ2-2; 7 bases are a match to TRBD1. Per germline, CDR1 LNHDA and CDR2 SQIVND (reference sequence). The V gene end was trimmed by 5 bases and the J gene end by 0 bases; junction bases not matched to a gene: 6. This CDR3 spans 16 amino acids. CDR3 sequence: CASSPPGQTNTGELFF. The CDR3 region has the DNA TGTGCCAGTAGTCCACCGGGACAGACGAACACCGGGGAGCTGTTTTTT.

The chain has TRBV2 and TRBJ1-5; D perhaps matches TRBD1 (6 bases). With 8 bases removed from V and 1 base from J, the gap between germline ends came to 15 bases. This CDR3 contains 15 residues. CDR1 SNHLY and CDR2 FYNNEI come from the germline V gene. CDR3 sequence reads: CASSFSGASNQPQHF. CDR3 nucleotides: TGTGCCAGCTCCTTTTCAGGGGCGAGCAATCAGCCCCAGCATTTT.

The rearrangement joins TRBV27 to TRBJ2-3; 16 bases align to TRBD2. The CDR3 extends over 17 amino acids. V shed 4 bases, J shed 10 bases, and the junction held 11 bases outside the gene matches. Looked up from germline, CDR1 is MNHEY and CDR2 is SMNVEV (reference sequence). The CDR3 is CASSSGTSGRASNAQYF. DNA for the CDR3: TGTGCCAGCAGTTCCGGGACTAGCGGGAGGGCCTCCAATGCGCAGTATTTT.

The CDR3 loop is CASSYWGPGISGNTIYF. The CDR3 coding sequence is TGTGCCAGCAGTTACTGGGGGCCGGGAATCAGTGGAAACACCATATATTTT. The genes are TRBV27 and TRBJ1-3; a possible D gene is TRBD1 (6 bases). CDR1 and CDR2 (germline): MNHEY, SMNVEV (reference sequence). The V gene lost 4 bases and the J gene lost 3 bases, with 19 bases spanning the gap. There are 17 residues in the CDR3.

Only one count was recorded for this clone. The CDR3 loop is CASAESDREVIPSYEQYF. CDR3 in DNA: TGTGCCAGCGCAGAGTCGGACAGGGAGGTCATCCCTTCCTACGAGCAGTACTTC. The chain is built from TRBV2 and TRBJ2-7; 8 positions match TRBD1. The CDR3 extends over 18 amino acids. Germline assignment: CDR1 SNHLY and CDR2 FYNNEI. Unmatched junction bases numbered 19, after V lost 8 bases and J lost 1 base.

The rearrangement uses TRBV5-6 and TRBJ1-6; 10 positions match TRBD1. The length of the CDR3 is 14 residues. CDR1 is SGHDT, CDR2 YYEEEE, per germline. The V segment lost 4 bases and the J segment 7 bases; nucleotides outside the gene matches: 2. The CDR3 loop is CASSPDRGNSPLHF. The CDR3 DNA is TGTGCCAGCAGCCCGGACAGGGGGAATTCACCCCTCCACTTT.

The chain is built from TRBV6-5 and TRBJ2-3; TRBD2 might be the D (5 bases). The length of the CDR3 is 14 residues. Between the trimmed V and J ends, which lost 7 bases and 6 bases, there was a span of 17 bases. Germline CDR1 MNHEY, CDR2 SVGAGI. The CDR3 nucleotides read TGTGCCAGCACGCGGGCGGTACCCCCGGATACGCAGTATTTT. It encodes CASTRAVPPDTQYF.

In its sample, this clone was seen a few times. V usage is TRBV21-1 and J usage is TRBJ2-7; the listed D gene, TRBD1, was not tested against the DNA. TRBV21-1 is tagged as a pseudogene. The CDR3 covers 14 residues. This CDR3 is CASSKDSGTYEQYV. CDR3 coding DNA: TGTGCCAGCAGCAAAGACTCAGGGACCTACGAGCAGTACGTC.

The V gene is TRBV29-1, the J gene TRBJ2-1; 9 bases line up with TRBD2. Germline values: CDR1 SQVTM, CDR2 ANQGSEA. With V trimmed by 5 bases and J by 2 bases, 7 bases remained unmatched. This CDR3 is 15 amino acids long. In DNA form, the CDR3 reads TGCAGCGTTCTTGGACTAGCGAACCCCTACAATGAGCAGTTCTTC. It encodes CSVLGLANPYNEQFF.

Here the CDR3 reads CATLNTESNEQFF. The DNA of the CDR3 is TGTGCCACTTTGAACACAGAGAGCAATGAGCAGTTCTTC. The chain carries TRBV10-3 and TRBJ2-1; D is uncertain. The V and J ends lost 10 bases and 6 bases respectively, with 16 bases between them. This CDR3 region has 13 residues. The germline V gene encodes CDR1 ENHRY and CDR2 SYGVKD.

This clone has only a few counts. The V call is TRBV5-6, the J call TRBJ2-1, with a weak D call TRBD2 (5 bases). Trimming took 4 bases from V and 12 from J, leaving 14 bases between them. Per the germline V gene, CDR1 is SGHDT and CDR2 is YYEEEE. The CDR3 is 12 residues long. For the CDR3, the DNA is TGTGCCAGCAGCGAGCAGCGGACGCTGCAGTTCTTC. It is translated as CASSEQRTLQFF. Complete variable domain (other parts from reference TRBV5-6 and TRBJ2-1): DAGVTQSPTHLIKTRGQQVTLRCSPKSGHDTVSWYQQALGQGPQFIFQYYEEEERQRGNFPDRFSGHQFPNYSSELNVNALLLGDSALYLCASSEQRTLQFFGPGTRLTVL.

The chain employs TRBV10-1 and TRBJ2-2; TRBD2 matches at 15 bases. V trimming: 6 bases; J trimming: 9 bases; junction bases outside the gene matches: 5. Germline V gene data show CDR1 as WNHNN and CDR2 as SYGVQD (reference sequence). The CDR3 runs 15 residues. As DNA, the CDR3 is TGCGCCAGCAGCGGGACTAGCGGGGGGATCAGGGAGCTGTTTTTT. Its translation: CASSGTSGGIRELFF.

The V gene is TRBV7-3, the J gene TRBJ2-3, with D unclear. V was clipped by 5 bases and J by 2 bases, with 17 bases between them. Per the germline V gene, CDR1 is SGHTA and CDR2 is FQGTGA. This CDR3 is built from 16 residues. DNA for the CDR3: TGTGCCAGCAGCCGGTTTGGAAGCGAAGTCACAGATACGCAGTATTTT. This encodes CASSRFGSEVTDTQYF.

CDR3 amino acids: CASSDPSSGSSYEQYV. CDR3 DNA sequence: TGTGCCAGCAGTGATCCCTCTAGCGGGAGCTCCTACGAGCAGTACGTC. The V call is TRBV2, the J call TRBJ2-7, with 10 bases matching TRBD2. Trimming removed 3 bases from V and 0 bases from J; junction bases left unmatched: 5. The germline gives CDR1 SNHLY, CDR2 FYNNEI. The CDR3 totals 16 residues.